This T cell receptor beta chain was sequenced during a study of cytomegalovirus exposure and HLA in healthy donors (dated by TCRdb to 2016 to 2017). At the level of the whole study: An earlier analysis of a few hundred of the donors reported under 300 Gb of sequence data and 100 million to 120 million unique TCR beta sequences obtained from around 170 million T cells. The T cell repertoires of 550 to 850 subjects were profiled by immunosequencing and related to cytomegalovirus serostatus. The aim of the study was to test whether cataloging public T cell receptors could identify signatures of past pathogen exposure. To predict cytomegalovirus infection status, the study combined high-throughput TCR immunosequencing, statistical association of individual TCRs with disease status, and machine learning. Both class I and class II loci were covered by HLA typing, at four-digit resolution. To decide whether each TCR beta V gene segment behaved as functional or pseudogenic, an earlier analysis of 587 of the donors relied on high-throughput TCR beta sequencing. Every discovery cohort repertoire had been produced on one sequencing platform. A later genetic analysis took genome-wide SNP genotypes for about three fifths of the roughly 700 donors and used that subset as a discovery cohort. About five DR-DQ haplotypes were treated as single units for association and clustering because of strong linkage in the cohort. In the later analysis, no new phenotypic data were used to find candidate immune exposures; instead, reliance was placed on TCR beta sequences and their occurrence across donors. Among about 360 genotyped donors of the cohort, an average of approximately 230,000 unique TCR beta nucleotide sequences were sequenced per donor, approximately 20% of them non-productive. About 300 gigabases of sequencing data and roughly 90 million unique TCR sequences were included in an early release covering several hundred HLA-typed donors. Donor age, sex, ethnicity and CMV serostatus were collected together with the repertoire data. A separate validation cohort of more than 100 different subjects was used in addition to the approximately 610-subject first cohort. Of the approximately 400 genotyped donors, 65% to 90% were placed in the genetic ancestry cluster associated with self-reported Caucasian donors. A later analysis re-analyzed previously published TCR beta repertoires from 666 donors and added high-resolution HLA genotyping to study TCR occurrence patterns. Typing coverage varied by locus: roughly 629-630 donors for A, B, C, DRB1 and DQB1; about 520 for DQA1; 600 to 610 for DPA1; 450 to 480 for DPB1. What the study reported, not specific to this receptor: A total of fewer than 200 TCR beta chains were listed by the study as associated with cytomegalovirus. The classifier was reported to diagnose cytomegalovirus status with high specificity and sensitivity in both the original cohort and the validation cohort. It was suggested by the authors that the approach could potentially be generalized to other disease states and immunological phenotypes. In a later analysis, HLA-associated TCR beta chains showed more clonal expansion and lower generation probabilities than non-associated chains that were equally common. Sequencing depth was assumed to be roughly uniform across donors in the presence/absence analyses, though that assumption may not hold. For the cohort, immune exposure information was limited to CMV serostatus. Because HLA typing was unavailable for some donors at each locus, only the typed subset was used in association tests. Correlated functional status among segregating V segments might reflect linkage disequilibrium, but an unknown experimental factor could not be ruled out. Some IMGT-functional V segments, including TRBV6-2 and TRBV6-3, could not be distinguished by the 87-base-pair reads and were therefore excluded. When HLA alleles, especially DR and DQ, strongly co-occurred, TCR associations were difficult to assign to individual alleles. Specific HLA alleles were associated with 15,000 to 20,000 TCR beta sequences at a false discovery rate of 0.05 in a later analysis. A later analysis reported that several top co-occurrence clusters appeared linked to parvovirus B19, influenza, CMV and Epstein-Barr virus. A group of highly shared sequence variants was considered likely to be a technical artifact of the sequencing pipeline. In a later analysis, the rate of TCR association differed among HLA loci, with DRB1 alleles having the most associated TCRs and HLA-C alleles having the fewest. An association between a missense DCLRE1C variant and V-gene and J-gene trimming of TCR beta chains was found in a later genetic analysis and replicated in an independent cohort. In an earlier analysis of 587 of the donors, most TCR beta V segments appeared in productive rearrangements about 87% or about 30% of the time, broadly matching IMGT annotations. This cohort had only TCR beta chains sequenced, and the lack of alpha or paired-chain data limited which features could be detected. In vitro tests confirmed that three of the cytomegalovirus-associated TCR beta chains recognize cytomegalovirus antigens. A further reported finding was that TCR beta sequences accurately predicted the HLA-A and HLA-B alleles for most subjects in the first cohort. A later genetic analysis reported fewer N-insertions in productive TCRs among donors in an Asian-associated ancestry cluster than the roughly 620-donor mean. Fewer than 20 rarely observed V segments, including chromosome 9 orphons, were excluded from the earlier analysis of a few hundred of the donors because counts were too low. Most CMV-associated TCR beta chains appeared to be HLA-restricted in a later analysis, and the HLA associations seemed to be driven largely by CMV exposure. While some public TCRs were present in many individuals, most TCR sequences turned up only very rarely across donors.

As concerns this clone: The antigen it binds to is not known. Base qualities are not recorded, but no much larger clone differs from it by a single base.

The cohort consisted of 650 to 700 healthy bone marrow donors. Cohort members were all nominally healthy when sampled, although unrecorded immune exposures were likely present. The donor tested CMV seropositive and was one of the 289 seropositive cohort members. Each donor provided a peripheral blood sample, and peripheral blood mononuclear cells were used for TCR beta sequencing. The Qiagen DNeasy Blood Extraction Kit was used to extract genomic DNA from the blood cell samples. The method was the immunoSEQ multiplex PCR assay. The multiplex PCR relied on a mix of 60 forward primers for TCR Vbeta segments and 13 reverse primers for TCR Jbeta segments. Amplification of the CDR3 region of rearranged TCR beta genes was performed with a multiplex PCR assay on genomic DNA. On the Illumina HiSeq System, the amplified TCR beta libraries were sequenced as 87-base-pair reads. The source study handled its data this way. A later analysis counted about 80 million unique TCR beta chains across the 650 to 700 repertoires, and some 11 million of these chains were shared by at least two donors. Raw reads were error-corrected and collapsed into unique sequences with a nearest-neighbor algorithm that merged closely related sequences to remove PCR and sequencing errors. To assign V, D and J gene segments, CDR3 sequences were aligned to IMGT reference sequences. Each retained sequence needed at least a six-nucleotide match to both a V gene segment and a J gene segment. A rearrangement was called productive if the CDR3 had no stop codons and remained in frame with V and J, and every other rearrangement was called non-productive. CDR3 was defined by IMGT convention, running from the second conserved V-encoded cysteine to the conserved J-encoded phenylalanine. The earlier analysis of about 500 of the donors excluded sequences that lacked an unambiguous match to a single V gene segment. An earlier analysis of a few hundred of the donors classified V segments as functional when productive rearrangements were above 56.7% and as segregating when the standard deviation between donors was above 5%. A statistical classification framework was built to diagnose cytomegalovirus status from the catalog of TCR beta chain sequences. A later analysis assigned V and J genes by comparing TCR nucleotide sequences with IMGT/GENE-DB human TR gene sequences. The TCRdist pipeline was used in a later analysis to assign CDR3 sequences and most-parsimonious VDJ recombination scenarios. A later analysis defined each TCR beta chain by its CDR3 amino acid sequence plus V-gene family, and excluded reads lacking a unique V-gene family. In a later analysis, fewer than 600 highly shared, low-generation-probability nucleotide sequences were removed to address suspected cross-contamination and a sequencing artifact. For each public chain, a later analysis derived a clonal expansion index from normalized ranks of inferred template counts within each repertoire. A later analysis computed generation probabilities with a VDJ recombination model fitted to out-of-frame rearrangements, and checked the results against IGoR. In a later analysis, hypergeometric tests were used to score TCR-TCR, TCR-HLA and TCR-CMV co-occurrence, with a repertoire-size bias correction applied to TCR pairs. To estimate false discovery rates, a later analysis permuted the HLA or CMV assignments 20 times. In a later analysis, co-occurring TCRs were grouped using DBSCAN, and TCRdist sequence similarity was added for clustering within HLA-allele-positive subsets. Repertoires with fewer than 30,000 or more than 120,000 public chains were left out of co-occurrence clustering, as were five repertoires with anomalous nucleotide sharing. The table was pulled from immuneACCESS by TCRdb, which kept in-frame rearrangements only. Such tables lose some clones; where checked, under half of the loss comes from unresolved V genes, and the rest has no known cause. The V and J calls and clone size were taken over from that table, and D and trimming were inferred from the DNA. The sample profile shows 200,000 to 300,000 clones; 82% of them were found once. Around 5.4% of the sample lies in the top ten.

V loses 5 bases at its end and J loses 2 bases; junction bases beyond the gene matches: 10. The CDR3 spans 17 residues, from the cysteine through the phenylalanine. The sequence is cut down to CDR3 DNA, 51 bases in frame from base 1. From the germline V gene, CDR1 is MDHEN and CDR2 is SYDVKM. The chain couples TRBV28 to TRBJ2-1, with TRBD2 identical over 9 junction bases. This sequence originates from a middle-aged woman in good health and CMV-seropositive. What was sequenced was PBMCs. The CDR3 sequence is CASSPNPIAGAYNEQFF. The base sequence is TGTGCCAGCAGTCCCAACCCTATAGCGGGGGCCTACAATGAGCAGTTCTTC. Where the CDR3 stops, the reference TRBV28 and TRBJ2-1 genes take over; the full variable domain is DVKVTQSSRYLVKRTGEKVFLECVQDMDHENMFWYRQDPGLGLRLIYFSYDVKMKEKGDIPEGYSVSREKKERFSLILESASTNQTSMYLCASSPNPIAGAYNEQFFGPGTRLTVL.